This T cell receptor beta chain comes out of a study of cytomegalovirus exposure and HLA in healthy donors. This clone appeared a single time. The PCR ran on 60 Vbeta and 13 Jbeta primers. This table comes from immunoSEQ multiplex PCR, and its TCRdb copy is limited to in-frame clones, with some not included. The sample holds approximately 110,000 clones; around three quarters are singletons and the top ten take approximately 5.1%. V shed 0 bases, J shed 7 bases, and the junction held 6 bases outside the gene matches. Germline assignment: CDR1 SGHRS and CDR2 YFSETQ. The CDR3 is 16 residues long. This chain connects TRBV5-1 to TRBJ2-1; 11 bases are a match to TRBD1. Sequencing was carried out using PBMCs. The clonotype comes from a female donor in good health and CMV-seropositive. CDR3 DNA sequence: TGCGCCAGCAGCTTGGCCGGACAGGGGGCGCCTAATGAGCAGTTCTTC. This gives the protein CASSLAGQGAPNEQFF.